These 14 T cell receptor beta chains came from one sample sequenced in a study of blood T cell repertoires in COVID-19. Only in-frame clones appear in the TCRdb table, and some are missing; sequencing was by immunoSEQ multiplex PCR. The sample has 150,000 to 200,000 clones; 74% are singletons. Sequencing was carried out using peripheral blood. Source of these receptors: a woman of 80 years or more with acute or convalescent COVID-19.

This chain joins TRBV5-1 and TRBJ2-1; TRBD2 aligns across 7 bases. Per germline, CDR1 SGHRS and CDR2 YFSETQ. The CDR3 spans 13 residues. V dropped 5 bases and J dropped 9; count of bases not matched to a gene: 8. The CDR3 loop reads CASRSGRDGEQFF. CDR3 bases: TGCGCCAGCAGATCGGGGAGGGACGGTGAGCAGTTCTTC.

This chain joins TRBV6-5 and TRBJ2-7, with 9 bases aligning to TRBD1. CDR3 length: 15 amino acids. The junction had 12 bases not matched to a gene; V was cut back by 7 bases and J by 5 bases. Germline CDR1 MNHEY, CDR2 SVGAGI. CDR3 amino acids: CASIPEGQGSHEQYF. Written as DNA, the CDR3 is TGTGCCAGCATCCCCGAGGGACAGGGTTCTCACGAGCAGTACTTC.

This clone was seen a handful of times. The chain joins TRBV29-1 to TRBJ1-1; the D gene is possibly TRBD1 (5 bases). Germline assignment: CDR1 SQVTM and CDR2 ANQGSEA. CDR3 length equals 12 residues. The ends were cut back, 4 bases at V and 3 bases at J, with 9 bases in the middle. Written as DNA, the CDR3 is TGCAGCGTTGTCGGGGGGGACACTGAAGCTTTCTTT. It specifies CSVVGGDTEAFF.

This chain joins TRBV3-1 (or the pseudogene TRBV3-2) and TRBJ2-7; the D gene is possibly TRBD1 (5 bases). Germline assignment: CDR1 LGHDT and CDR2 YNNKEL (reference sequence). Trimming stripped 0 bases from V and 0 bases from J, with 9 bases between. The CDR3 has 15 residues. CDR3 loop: CASSQDRVRSYEQYF. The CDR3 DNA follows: TGTGCCAGCAGCCAAGACAGGGTCCGCTCCTACGAGCAGTACTTC.

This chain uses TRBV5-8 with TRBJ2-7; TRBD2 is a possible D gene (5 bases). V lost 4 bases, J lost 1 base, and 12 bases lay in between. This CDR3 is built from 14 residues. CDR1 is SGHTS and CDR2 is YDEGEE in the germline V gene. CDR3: CASSPGLTSYEQYF. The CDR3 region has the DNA TGTGCCAGCAGCCCCGGACTGACTTCCTACGAGCAGTACTTC. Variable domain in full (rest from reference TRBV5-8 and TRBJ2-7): EAGVTQSPTHLIKTRGQQATLRCSPISGHTSVYWYQQALGLGLQFLLWYDEGEERNRGNFPPRFSGRQFPNYSSELNVNALELEDSALYLCASSPGLTSYEQYFGPGTRLTVT.

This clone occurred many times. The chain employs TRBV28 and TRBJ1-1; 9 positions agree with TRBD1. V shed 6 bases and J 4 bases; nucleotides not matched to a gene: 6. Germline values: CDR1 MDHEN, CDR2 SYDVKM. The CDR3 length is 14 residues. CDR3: CASSELTGGTEAFF. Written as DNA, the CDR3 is TGTGCCAGCAGCGAATTGACAGGGGGCACTGAAGCTTTCTTT.

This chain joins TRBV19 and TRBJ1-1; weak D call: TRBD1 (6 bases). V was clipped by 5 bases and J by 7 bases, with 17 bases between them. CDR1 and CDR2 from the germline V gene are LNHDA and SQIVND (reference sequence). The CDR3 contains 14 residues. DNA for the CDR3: TGTGCCAGTAGTCTCCTCGGGACACAAATTGAAGCTTTCTTT. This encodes CASSLLGTQIEAFF.

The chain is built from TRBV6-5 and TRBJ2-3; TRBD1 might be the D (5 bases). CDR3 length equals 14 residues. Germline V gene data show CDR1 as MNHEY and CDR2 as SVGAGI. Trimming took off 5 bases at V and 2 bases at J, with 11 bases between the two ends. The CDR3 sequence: CASSIGGATDTQYF. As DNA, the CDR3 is TGTGCCAGCAGTATCGGTGGGGCCACAGATACGCAGTATTTT.

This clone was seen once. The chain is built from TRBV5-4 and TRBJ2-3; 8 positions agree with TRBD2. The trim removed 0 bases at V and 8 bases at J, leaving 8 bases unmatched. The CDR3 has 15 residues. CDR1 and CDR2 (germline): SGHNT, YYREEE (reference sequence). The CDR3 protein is CASSLGAGGGGTQYF. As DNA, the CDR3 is TGTGCCAGCAGCTTGGGTGCGGGGGGAGGTGGTACGCAGTATTTT.

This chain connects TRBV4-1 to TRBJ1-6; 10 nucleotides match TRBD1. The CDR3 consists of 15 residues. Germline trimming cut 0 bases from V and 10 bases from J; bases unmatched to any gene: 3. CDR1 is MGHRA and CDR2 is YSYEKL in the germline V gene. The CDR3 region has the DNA TGCGCCAGCAGCCAAGATAGGGACAGGGGCTCACCCCTCCACTTT. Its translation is CASSQDRDRGSPLHF.

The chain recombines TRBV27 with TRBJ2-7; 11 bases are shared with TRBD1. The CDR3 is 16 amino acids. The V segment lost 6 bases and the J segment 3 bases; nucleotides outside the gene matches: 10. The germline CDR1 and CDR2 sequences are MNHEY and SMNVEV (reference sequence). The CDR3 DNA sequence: TGTGCCAGCAGGCCCGGGTTGGACAGGGGGCTCTACGAGCAGTACTTC. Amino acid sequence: CASRPGLDRGLYEQYF.

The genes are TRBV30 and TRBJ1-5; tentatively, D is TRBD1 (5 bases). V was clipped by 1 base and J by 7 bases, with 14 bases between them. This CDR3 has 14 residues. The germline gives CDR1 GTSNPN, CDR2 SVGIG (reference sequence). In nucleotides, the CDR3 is TGTGCCTGGAGTGCCACATGGGGGGACCAGCCCCAGCATTTT. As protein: CAWSATWGDQPQHF.

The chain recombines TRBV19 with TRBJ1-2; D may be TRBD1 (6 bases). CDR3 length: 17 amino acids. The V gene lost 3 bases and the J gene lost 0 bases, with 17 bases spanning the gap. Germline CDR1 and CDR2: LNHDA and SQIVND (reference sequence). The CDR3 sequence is CASSMRAGQSSNYGYTF. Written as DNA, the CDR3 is TGTGCCAGTAGTATGCGGGCTGGACAGAGCTCTAACTATGGCTACACCTTC.

This CDR3 is CASSDASGVWRWYF. In DNA form, the CDR3 reads TGTGCCAGCAGCGACGCTAGCGGGGTTTGGAGATGGTATTTT. The rearrangement joins TRBV7-2 to TRBJ2-3; 9 bases align to TRBD2. CDR1 is SGHTA and CDR2 is FQGNSA in the germline V gene. CDR3 length: 14 amino acids. V lost 5 bases and J lost 14; bases outside the gene matches: 14. The full variable domain, completed using reference TRBV7-2 and TRBJ2-3, is GAGVSQSPSNKVTEKGKDVELRCDPISGHTALYWYRQSLGQGLEFLIYFQGNSAPDKSGLPSDRFSAERTGGSVSTLTIQRTQQEDSAVYLCASSDASGVWRWYFGPGTRLTVL.